The 15 T cell receptor beta chains below were found in one sample sequenced in a study of T-cell reconstitution after alpha-beta-depleted transplantation in children. Unique molecular identifiers tagged the TCRbeta library. TCRdb called the PCR reads again in MiXCR, with one record for every CDR3 protein. The sample shows 250,000 to 400,000 distinct CDR3 sequences, approximately 20% of them seen only once. Material: PBMCs, mostly from graft donor cells, obtained 180 days after TCRalphabeta/CD19-depleted stem cell transplant. All receptors derive from a male patient younger than 18 who had a stem cell transplant for acute lymphoblastic leukemia, so the T cells may come from the graft donor.

The genes are TRBV20-1 and TRBJ2-2; D not certain. V dropped 5 bases and J dropped 1 base, with 17 bases sitting between them. The germline gives CDR1 DFQATT, CDR2 SNEGSKA (reference sequence). This CDR3 has 16 residues. In nucleotides, the CDR3 is TGCAGTGCTCCACCCTTCTCGACACTGAACACCGGGGAGCTGTTTTTT. It yields the protein CSAPPFSTLNTGELFF.

This sequence joins TRBV29-1 and TRBJ2-1; 12 bases fit TRBD1. CDR1 and CDR2 from the germline V gene are SQVTM and ANQGSEA. CDR3 length: 14 amino acids. J was trimmed by 6 bases and V by 6 bases; bases with no gene match: 6. The chain's CDR3 is CSVTGTGGPNEQFF. The CDR3 DNA reads TGCAGCGTGACCGGGACAGGGGGCCCCAATGAGCAGTTCTTC.

This clonotype was seen a few times. CDR3 in amino acids: CASSRALGYNEQFF. The DNA of the CDR3 is TGCGCCAGCAGCAGGGCCCTAGGCTACAATGAGCAGTTCTTC. The V and J genes are TRBV10-2 and TRBJ2-1; tentatively, D is TRBD1 (5 bases). The length of the CDR3 is 14 residues. The V gene's germline CDR1 is WSHSY and CDR2 SAAADI. V lost 6 bases and J 3 bases, leaving 12 bases between the germline ends.

This clonotype has only a few counts. The V gene is TRBV7-9, the J gene TRBJ2-5, with 8 bases matching TRBD2. The CDR3 runs 17 residues. Germline trimming cut 0 bases from V and 5 bases from J; bases unmatched to any gene: 11. Germline V gives CDR1 SEHNR, CDR2 FQNEAQ (reference sequence). CDR3: CASSLAGWREAEETQYF. The CDR3 bases are TGTGCCAGCAGCTTAGCAGGGTGGCGGGAGGCGGAGGAGACCCAGTACTTC.

This clonotype was recorded a few times. This rearrangement joins TRBV2 to TRBJ1-6; 10 positions match TRBD1. The junction had 7 bases not matched to a gene; V was cut back by 9 bases and J by 11 bases. CDR3 size: 13 residues. The V gene's germline CDR1 is SNHLY and CDR2 FYNNEI. The CDR3 DNA reads as TGTGCCAGGGGGACAGGGGATATGGCACCCCTCCACTTT. As protein: CARGTGDMAPLHF.

The V call is TRBV6-5, the J call TRBJ2-1; D is perhaps TRBD1 (5 bases). The CDR3 loop spans 16 amino acids. V was shortened by 0 bases and J by 5 bases, with 14 bases between the two germline ends. Germline values: CDR1 MNHEY, CDR2 SVGAGI. CDR3 sequence (DNA): TGTGCCAGCAGTTACTCAAAGGGGCGAATGGACAATGAGCAGTTCTTC. It is translated as CASSYSKGRMDNEQFF.

This clonotype was observed many times. This sequence joins TRBV20-1 and TRBJ2-5; D might be TRBD2 (5 bases). CDR1 and CDR2 from the germline V gene are DFQATT and SNEGSKA (reference sequence). V lost 2 bases to trimming and J lost 2 bases, with 12 bases between them. The CDR3 has 14 amino acids. DNA for the CDR3: TGCAGTGCTAGACCCATCACGGGGCAAGAGACCCAGTACTTC. Protein sequence: CSARPITGQETQYF.

The chain carries TRBV20-1 and TRBJ1-1, with D unresolved. Trimming removed 1 base at V and 4 bases at J, with 7 bases between. Looked up from germline, CDR1 is DFQATT and CDR2 is SNEGSKA (reference sequence). This CDR3 spans 12 amino acids. The CDR3 region has the DNA TGCAGTGCTAGAGCCTCCGGCACTGAAGCTTTCTTT. Translating gives CSARASGTEAFF.

The chain is built from TRBV15 and TRBJ2-6; the match to TRBD1 covers 7 bases. Germline V gene data show CDR1 as LNHNV and CDR2 as YYDKDF (reference sequence). There are 14 residues in the CDR3. V was clipped by 3 bases and J by 12 bases; unmatched bases: 8. CDR3 amino acids: CATSSRGLMSVLTF. CDR3 bases: TGTGCCACCAGCAGTAGGGGGCTAATGAGCGTCCTGACTTTC.

The table lists this clonotype with a few counts. CDR3 sequence (DNA): TGTGCCATCAGTGACCCCGGGACAGGGAAGTACCAAGAGACCCAGTACTTC. It specifies CAISDPGTGKYQETQYF. This chain joins TRBV10-3 and TRBJ2-5; 9 bases match TRBD1. Germline CDR1 ENHRY, CDR2 SYGVKD. This CDR3 has 17 amino acids. With V trimmed by 3 bases and J by 0 bases, 8 bases remained unmatched.

The chain links TRBV11-2 to TRBJ1-2, with D possibly TRBD1 on 5 matching bases. CDR1 is SGHAT and CDR2 is FQNNGV in the germline V gene. Trimming shortened V by 2 bases and J by 1 base, and 11 bases separated the two germline ends. The CDR3 spans 15 residues. CDR3 amino acids: CASSLRGGDNYGYTF. The CDR3 DNA sequence: TGTGCCAGCAGCTTAAGGGGCGGCGATAACTATGGCTACACCTTC.

CDR3 DNA sequence: TGTGCCATCAGTGATGGGGGGACCTACAATGAGCAGTTCTTC. It specifies CAISDGGTYNEQFF. This chain links TRBV10-3 with TRBJ2-1; D is perhaps TRBD2 (6 bases). V was trimmed by 3 bases and J by 2 bases, leaving 8 bases between them. The germline V gene encodes CDR1 ENHRY and CDR2 SYGVKD. This CDR3 has 14 residues.

This clonotype was observed a handful of times. The chain employs TRBV5-4 and TRBJ1-5, with 8 bases lining up with TRBD1. The V gene's germline CDR1 is SGHNT and CDR2 YYREEE (reference sequence). J lost 5 bases, V lost 0 bases, and 4 bases had no gene match. The CDR3 runs to 15 residues. The CDR3 is CASSLGGTGDQPQHF. CDR3 coding DNA: TGTGCCAGCAGCTTGGGGGGGACAGGAGATCAGCCCCAGCATTTT.

The genes are TRBV3-1 and TRBJ2-5; D is unclear. The CDR3 is 14 amino acids. Trimming took 3 bases from V and 3 from J, leaving 11 bases between them. CDR1 is LGHDT and CDR2 is YNNKEL in the germline V gene (reference sequence). CDR3 bases: TGTGCCAGCAGCCAGGGGTTATGGGAAGAGACCCAGTACTTC. Protein product: CASSQGLWEETQYF.

The chain couples TRBV3-1 to TRBJ2-1, with a tentative D call TRBD1 (5 bases). Between the trimmed V and J ends, which lost 10 bases and 11 bases, there was a span of 27 bases. The CDR3 is 15 residues long. Germline V gene sequence: CDR1 LGHDT, CDR2 YNNKEL (reference sequence). In DNA form, the CDR3 reads TGTGCCACCTCCAAGGGGTGGGGCCCCCGAATGCAGCAGTTCTTC. Translated, it gives CATSKGWGPRMQQFF.